This T cell receptor beta chain was observed in a study of blood T cells in healthy people across ages. Points from the study as a whole: Correlation between TCR beta diversity and naive T cell percentage was strong.

Germline V gene lookup returns CDR1 SGHTA and CDR2 FQGNSA. The CDR3 length is 14 residues. With a J-beta primer mix and a sample-barcoded 5' primer, a second PCR ran 7 to 11 cycles. Each CDR3 protein is one row after TCRdb ran MiXCR on the 5' RACE reads. The table records about 800,000 distinct CDR3 sequences, approximately 25% of them present only once. A word on this clonotype: The antigen is not known. One junction end does not reproduce the germline sequence, and a read error may be involved.

Peripheral blood was drawn, about 9.1 milliliters per donor. The sample was also reused in another study, on T cells of mothers and their children. That paper states: Researchers put all of the extracted RNA into cDNA synthesis, using roughly 1.5 ug per 15 ul.

The chain recombines TRBV7-2 with TRBJ2-7; maybe TRBD1 (5 bases). This sequence was found in a boy between 10 and 17 years old in good health. Sequenced input: blood. The CDR3 region has the DNA TGTGCCAGCGGGGTAGGGGCCGGGCGCTACGAGCAGCACTTC. Its protein product is CASGVGAGRYEQHF. The complete variable domain, with remaining parts taken from reference TRBV7-2 and TRBJ2-7, reads GAGVSQSPSNKVTEKGKDVELRCDPISGHTALYWYRQSLGQGLEFLIYFQGNSAPDKSGLPSDRFSAERTGGSVSTLTIQRTQQEDSAVYLCASGVGAGRYEQHFGPGTRLTVT.